One and the same sample provided the 10 T cell receptor beta chains below, sequenced in a study of vaccination and CD4 T cells after COVID-19. Sequence data for DNA of cultured CD4+ T cells were generated by the Oncomine TCR Beta short-read assay. Via MiXCR, TCRdb re-called the PCR reads, giving one row per CDR3 protein. The sample has about 25,000 distinct CDR3 sequences, 30% seen once. What these receptors recognize is not known. Time point here: late sampling 161 to 241 days after vaccination in a few convalescent patients. Treatment given: approximately nine-day PBMC culture with coronavirus spike peptide pools or control peptides (ViraFEST assay). The sequenced sample was CD4+ T cells from blood, cultured in vitro, obtained about 7 months after SARS-CoV-2 vaccination. All receptors come from a human donor who had recovered from COVID-19.

The chain employs TRBV6-5 and TRBJ2-7; the D gene is possibly TRBD1 (6 bases). The germline V gene has CDR1 MNHEY and CDR2 SVGAGI. With 6 bases removed from V and 5 bases from J, the gap between germline ends came to 8 bases. This CDR3 spans 11 amino acids. CDR3 bases: TGTGCCAGCAGCTACAGGGACGAGCAGTACTTC. It codes for CASSYRDEQYF.

There are many counts of this clonotype. The chain joins TRBV7-9 to TRBJ2-7, with D tentatively TRBD1 (6 bases). The CDR3 covers 16 residues. Germline V gives CDR1 SEHNR, CDR2 FQNEAQ (reference sequence). Trimming left V 4 bases short and J 3 bases short, with 19 bases between. The CDR3 nucleotides read TGTGCCAGCAGCTATGGACCCAGGGGTGATCTCTACGAGCAGTACTTC. Translated, it gives CASSYGPRGDLYEQYF.

Within the sample, this clonotype is medium-sized. The rearrangement links TRBV7-2 to TRBJ1-5; D possibly corresponds to TRBD1 (5 bases). The CDR3 contains 13 residues. Trimming shortened V by 2 bases and J by 4 bases, and 6 bases separated the two germline ends. CDR1 and CDR2 from the germline V gene are SGHTA and FQGNSA. CDR3 sequence reads: CASSLQGNQPQHF. The CDR3 coding sequence is TGTGCCAGCAGCTTACAGGGTAATCAGCCCCAGCATTTT.

This clonotype has more than one count but fewer than ten. The CDR3 sequence: CASTQTSGSYEQYF. The DNA for the CDR3 is TGTGCCAGCACCCAGACTAGCGGGAGTTACGAGCAGTACTTC. V and J are TRBV7-9 and TRBJ2-7, with 12 bases that match TRBD2. CDR1 is SEHNR, CDR2 FQNEAQ, per germline (reference sequence). The ends lost 7 bases at V and 4 bases at J; junction bases unmatched: 5. The CDR3 sequence is 14 residues long.

The chain is built from TRBV28 and TRBJ1-6; D gene ambiguous. This CDR3 is built from 11 residues. V was clipped by 3 bases and J by 10 bases, with 4 bases between them. CDR1 is MDHEN, CDR2 SYDVKM, per germline. CDR3 residues: CASSFNSPLHF. CDR3 in DNA: TGTGCCAGCAGTTTTAACTCACCCCTCCACTTT.

The table lists this clonotype with a few counts. In nucleotides, the CDR3 is TGTGCCACCAGCAGAGATCTCAAAACCTACGAGCAGTACTTC. Translation: CATSRDLKTYEQYF. The J gene is TRBJ2-7, the V gene TRBV15; no firm D call. The CDR3 is 14 residues long. CDR1 is LNHNV, CDR2 YYDKDF, per germline (reference sequence). Trimming pared 0 bases from V and 2 bases from J, leaving 8 bases between.

The V call is TRBV6-1, the J call TRBJ2-7; D possibly matches TRBD1 or TRBD2 (5 bases each). This CDR3 is 15 amino acids long. Trimming cost V 7 bases and J 2 bases, with 18 bases left between them. Germline values: CDR1 MNHNS, CDR2 SASEGT. CDR3 sequence reads: CASKEVPDSPYEQYF. The CDR3 DNA is TGTGCCAGCAAGGAGGTCCCTGACAGTCCCTACGAGCAGTACTTC.

The CDR3 sequence: CSASRSNSGANVLTF. For the CDR3, the DNA is TGCAGTGCTAGCCGGTCTAACTCTGGGGCCAACGTCCTGACTTTC. The chain links TRBV20-1 to TRBJ2-6; D is uncertain. CDR1 and CDR2 from the germline V gene are DFQATT and SNEGSKA (reference sequence). V lost 3 bases, J lost 0 bases, and 9 bases lay in between. The CDR3 runs to 15 residues.

This clonotype occurred a few times. The rearrangement links TRBV20-1 to TRBJ2-7; no clear D. Germline CDR1 reads DFQATT; CDR2 reads SNEGSKA (reference sequence). This CDR3 contains 12 residues. Trimming took off 7 bases at V and 7 bases at J, with 17 bases between the two ends. Here the CDR3 reads CSGRPSFDEQYF. The CDR3 DNA is TGCAGTGGCAGACCTAGTTTCGATGAGCAGTACTTC.

The chain links TRBV7-2 to TRBJ1-5; no clear D. The V and J ends lost 5 bases and 5 bases respectively, with 10 bases between them. The germline V gene has CDR1 SGHTA and CDR2 FQGNSA. The CDR3 sequence is 13 residues long. Here the CDR3 reads CASSTVTDQPQHF. CDR3 coding DNA: TGTGCCAGCAGCACCGTGACTGATCAGCCCCAGCATTTT.